This T cell receptor (beta chain) was found in a study of T-cell memory formation after mild COVID-19 (dated by TCRdb to about 2021). The study in broad terms: Most TCR sequence clusters were specific to one of the two donors. The cohort was made up of two young adult volunteers, one female and one male, who were previously healthy. T-cell clones expanding and contracting after mild COVID-19 in a couple of donors were tracked by longitudinal TCRalpha and TCRbeta repertoire sequencing. General findings and caveats noted by the study authors: Some responding clones were found in pre-infection memory, which suggests that pre-existing cross-reactive memory T cells took part in the SARS-CoV-2 response. From day 15 to 85, contracting clones showed balanced CD4/CD8 phenotypes, whereas a second wave of clones that expanded from day 15 to 37 leaned towards CD4+. The study covered only a couple of mild cases, and larger cohorts including severe cases with pre-infection samples were considered necessary. SARS-CoV-2 specificity was not confirmed for the second-wave clones peaking on day 37. Contracting CD4+ clones turned up mainly in the CM and EM memory subsets, whereas EMRA was where CD8+ clones were enriched.

This clonotype has a handful of counts. The specificity of this receptor is unknown. Qualities for individual bases were not recorded, and no much larger clone is one base off. V is reduced by 12 bases and J by 2 bases, leaving a spacing of 15 bases between them. Inclusive of the bounding cysteine and phenylalanine, the CDR3 is 13 residues long. Only the CDR3 region is kept as DNA, spanning 39 bases read in frame from base 1. From the germline V gene, CDR1 is KGHDR and CDR2 is SFDVKD. Ficoll-Paque density gradient centrifugation was used to isolate PBMCs. TCRdb records Illumina NovaSeq 6000 as the sequencer. TCRalpha and TCRbeta cDNA libraries were built by 5'RACE with constant-segment primers, adding sample barcodes and unique molecular identifiers. RNA was extracted from every sample with Trizol reagent. Libraries were amplified in two PCR steps, with a second sample barcode and Illumina TruSeq adapters added in the second step. Sequencing of libraries was performed on an Illumina NovaSeq with 2 x 150 bp paired-end reads. In the authors' own workflow: Reads were demultiplexed and collapsed into UMI-guided consensus sequences with migec v1.2.7. Using mixcr v2.1.11, UMI consensuses were aligned to TRA and TRB V and J templates and then assembled into clonotypes. A clonotype was counted as expanded or contracted only when both edgeR and NoisET called the clonotype significant, with the noise models trained on biological replicates. edgeR calls used a false discovery rate-adjusted p below 0.01 and a log2 fold-change threshold of 1. PCA with hierarchical clustering of max-normalized trajectories of the 1000 most abundant clonotypes was used as exploratory dynamics analysis. Separately sequenced CD4+ and CD8+ repertoires were used to assign the CD4 or CD8 phenotype of responding clones. TCRdb itself trimmed the public reads at Q25 with fastp, ran MiXCR and retained productive beta chains. Identical CDR3 protein sequences are pooled into one entry, listed with their most common genes and DNA. V and J calls and clone size were set by TCRdb, not the authors. The sample includes over 300,000 distinct CDR3 sequences, with 20% to 25% observed a single time. The top ten constitute roughly a fifth of the sample.

The V gene is TRBV24-1 and the J gene is TRBJ2-5, with an unclear D gene assignment. Sequenced: PBMCs or a T cell subset sorted from them (not recorded which). This receptor was taken from a man younger than 30 who had mild COVID-19 (a few samples of this study predate the infection). The sample titles of this study are shuffled in the database, so cell type and time point are left out; the donor was told from shared clones. For the CDR3, the sequence is CAPRALGQETQYF. The DNA reads as follows: TGTGCCCCTCGGGCCCTGGGGCAAGAGACCCAGTACTTC.